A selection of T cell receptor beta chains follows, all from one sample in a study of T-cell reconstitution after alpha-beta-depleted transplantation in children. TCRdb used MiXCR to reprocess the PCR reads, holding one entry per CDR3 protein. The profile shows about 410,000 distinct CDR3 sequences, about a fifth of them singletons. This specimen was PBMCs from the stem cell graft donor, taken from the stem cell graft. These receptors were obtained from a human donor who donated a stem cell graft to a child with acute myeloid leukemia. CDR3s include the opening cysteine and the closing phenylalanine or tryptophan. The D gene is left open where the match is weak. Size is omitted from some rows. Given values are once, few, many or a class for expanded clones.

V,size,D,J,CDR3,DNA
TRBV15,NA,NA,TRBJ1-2,CATSSHVEGKRSNYGYTF,TGTGCCACCAGCTCACATGTGGAGGGAAAACGGTCTAACTATGGCTACACCTTC
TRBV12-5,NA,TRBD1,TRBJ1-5,CASGFGQGNQPQHF,TGTGCTAGTGGTTTCGGACAGGGCAATCAGCCCCAGCATTTT
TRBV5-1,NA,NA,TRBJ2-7,CASSWGSAWEQYF,TGCGCCAGCAGCTGGGGATCTGCGTGGGAGCAGTACTTC
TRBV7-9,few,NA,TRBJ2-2,CASSERGTYTGELFF,TGTGCCAGCAGCGAGAGAGGGACCTACACCGGGGAGCTGTTTTTT
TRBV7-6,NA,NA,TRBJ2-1,CASSTDLLVNEQFF,TGTGCCAGCAGCACGGACTTGTTGGTCAATGAGCAGTTCTTC
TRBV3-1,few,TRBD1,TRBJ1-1,CASSQDQGGQSNTEAFF,TGTGCCAGCAGCCAAGATCAGGGGGGACAGTCGAACACTGAAGCTTTCTTT
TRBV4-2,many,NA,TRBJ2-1,CASSQSGTEQFF,TGTGCCAGCAGCCAATCCGGGACTGAGCAGTTCTTC
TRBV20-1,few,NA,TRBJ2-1,CSARDRGRDQSWRTYNEQFF,TGCAGTGCTAGAGATCGCGGGCGGGATCAAAGTTGGAGGACCTACAATGAGCAGTTCTTC
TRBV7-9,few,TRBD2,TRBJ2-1,CASTPAGTSASNEQFF,TGTGCCAGCACCCCCGCCGGGACTAGCGCGTCCAATGAGCAGTTCTTC
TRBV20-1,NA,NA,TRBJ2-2,CSAKGGTTGELFF,TGCAGTGCTAAGGGCGGGACTACCGGGGAGCTGTTTTTT
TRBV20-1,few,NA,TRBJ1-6,CSAEYDSPGTPLHF,TGCAGTGCCGAGTACGACAGTCCGGGAACACCCCTCCACTTT
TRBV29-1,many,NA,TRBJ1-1,CSVVLGEAFF,TGCAGCGTTGTTCTCGGCGAAGCTTTCTTT
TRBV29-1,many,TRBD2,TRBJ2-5,CSVAGGAQETQYF,TGCAGCGTTGCCGGGGGGGCGCAAGAGACCCAGTACTTC
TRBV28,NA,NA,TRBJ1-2,CASSFSGGRNYGYTF,TGTGCCAGCAGTTTTTCCGGGGGCCGGAATTATGGCTACACCTTC
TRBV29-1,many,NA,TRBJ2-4,CSVEASNIQYF,TGCAGCGTTGAAGCGAGCAACATTCAGTACTTC
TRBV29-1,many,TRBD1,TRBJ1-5,CSVGQGDQPQHF,TGCAGTGTTGGACAGGGGGATCAGCCCCAGCATTTT